This T cell receptor beta chain came from a study of cytomegalovirus exposure and HLA in healthy donors. Germline lookup yields CDR1 SGHVS and CDR2 FQNEAQ. The CDR3 loop spans 17 amino acids. With V trimmed by 4 bases and J by 4 bases, 12 bases remained unmatched. The PCR contained 60 Vbeta and 13 Jbeta primers. Method: immunoSEQ multiplex PCR; TCRdb's copy keeps in-frame clones and lacks some. The data contain 85,000 to 130,000 clones, around 76% of them singletons. Sequenced: PBMCs. The receptor was derived from a woman aged 50 to 60 in good health and CMV-seropositive. The rearrangement joins TRBV7-8 to TRBJ2-3; 9 nucleotides match TRBD2. In DNA, the CDR3 is TGTGCCAGCAGCTCTTGGGGGCGGGGGGGGACAGCAGATACGCAGTATTTT. It specifies CASSSWGRGGTADTQYF. Full variable domain (missing parts from reference TRBV7-8 and TRBJ2-3): GAGVSQSPRYKVAKRGQDVALRCDPISGHVSLFWYQQALGQGPEFLTYFQNEAQLDKSGLPSDRFFAERPEGSVSTLKIQRTQQEDSAVYLCASSSWGRGGTADTQYFGPGTRLTVL.